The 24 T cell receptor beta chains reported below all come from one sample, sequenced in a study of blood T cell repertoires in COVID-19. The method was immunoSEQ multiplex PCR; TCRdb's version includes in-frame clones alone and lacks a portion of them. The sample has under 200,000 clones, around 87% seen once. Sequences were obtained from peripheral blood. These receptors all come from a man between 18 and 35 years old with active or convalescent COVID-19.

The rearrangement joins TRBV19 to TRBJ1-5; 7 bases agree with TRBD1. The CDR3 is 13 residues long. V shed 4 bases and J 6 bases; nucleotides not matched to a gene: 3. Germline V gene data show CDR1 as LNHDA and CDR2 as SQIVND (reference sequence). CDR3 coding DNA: TGTGCCAGTAGTACGTACAGGGGTCAGCCCCAGCATTTT. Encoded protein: CASSTYRGQPQHF.

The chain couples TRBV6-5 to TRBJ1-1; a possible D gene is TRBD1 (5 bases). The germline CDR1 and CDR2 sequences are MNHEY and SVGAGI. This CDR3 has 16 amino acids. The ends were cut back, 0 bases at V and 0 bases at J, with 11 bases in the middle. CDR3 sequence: CASSYSSGGMNTEAFF. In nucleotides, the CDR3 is TGTGCCAGCAGTTACTCGTCCGGGGGTATGAACACTGAAGCTTTCTTT.

The CDR3 spells CASKYGNTEAFF. CDR3 DNA: TGTGCCAGCAAGTACGGGAACACTGAAGCTTTCTTT. The chain combines TRBV6-5 with TRBJ1-1; D call uncertain. Germline loops: CDR1 MNHEY, CDR2 SVGAGI. The V end was cut by 7 bases, the J end by 1 base, with 7 bases between. The CDR3 has 12 residues.

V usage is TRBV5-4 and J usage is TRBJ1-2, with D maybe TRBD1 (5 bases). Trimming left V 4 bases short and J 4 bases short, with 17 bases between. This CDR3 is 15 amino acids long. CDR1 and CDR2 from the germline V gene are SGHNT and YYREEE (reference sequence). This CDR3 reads CASSMKQGNPYGYTF. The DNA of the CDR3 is TGTGCCAGCAGCATGAAGCAGGGAAACCCCTATGGCTACACCTTC.

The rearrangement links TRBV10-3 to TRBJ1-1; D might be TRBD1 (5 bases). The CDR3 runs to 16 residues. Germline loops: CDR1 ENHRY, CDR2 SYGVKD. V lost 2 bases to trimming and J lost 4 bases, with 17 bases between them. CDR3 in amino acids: CAISELSLQGSTEAFF. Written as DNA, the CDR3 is TGTGCCATCAGTGAGCTGTCCTTGCAGGGAAGCACTGAAGCTTTCTTT.

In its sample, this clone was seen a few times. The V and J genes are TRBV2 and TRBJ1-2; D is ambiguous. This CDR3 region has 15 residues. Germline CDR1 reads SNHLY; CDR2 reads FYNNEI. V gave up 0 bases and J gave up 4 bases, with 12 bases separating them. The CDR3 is CASSEAPRPSYGYTF. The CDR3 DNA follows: TGTGCCAGCAGTGAAGCCCCCAGGCCCAGCTATGGCTACACCTTC.

CDR3 sequence: CASTAGGTLGETQYF. CDR3 DNA: TGTGCCAGCACCGCGGGCGGGACTCTCGGCGAGACCCAGTACTTC. V is TRBV2 and J is TRBJ2-5; perhaps TRBD2 as D (6 bases). V was pared by 7 bases and J by 5 bases, with 20 bases between. In germline, CDR1 is SNHLY, CDR2 FYNNEI. This CDR3 is built from 15 residues.

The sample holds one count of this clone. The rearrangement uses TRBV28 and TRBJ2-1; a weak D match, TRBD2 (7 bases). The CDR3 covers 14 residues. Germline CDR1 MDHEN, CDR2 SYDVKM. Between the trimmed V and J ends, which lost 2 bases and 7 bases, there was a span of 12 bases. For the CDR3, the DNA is TGTGCCAGCAGTTTAGGGGGGGCATCGAATGAGCAGTTCTTC. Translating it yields CASSLGGASNEQFF.

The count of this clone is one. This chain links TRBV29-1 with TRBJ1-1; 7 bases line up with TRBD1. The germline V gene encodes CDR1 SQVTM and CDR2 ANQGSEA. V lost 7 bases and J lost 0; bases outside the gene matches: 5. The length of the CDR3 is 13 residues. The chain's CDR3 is CSATDRVNTEAFF. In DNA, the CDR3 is TGCAGCGCAACTGACAGGGTGAACACTGAAGCTTTCTTT.

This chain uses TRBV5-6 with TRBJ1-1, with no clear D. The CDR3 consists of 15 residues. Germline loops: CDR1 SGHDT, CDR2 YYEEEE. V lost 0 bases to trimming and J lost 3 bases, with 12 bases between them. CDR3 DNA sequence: TGTGCCAGCAGCTTGGGTGGGAGGCGGTACACTGAAGCTTTCTTT. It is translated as CASSLGGRRYTEAFF.

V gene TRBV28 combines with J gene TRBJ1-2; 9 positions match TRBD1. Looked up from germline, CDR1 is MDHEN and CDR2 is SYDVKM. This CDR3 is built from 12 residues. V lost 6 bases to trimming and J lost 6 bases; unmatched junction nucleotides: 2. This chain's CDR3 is CASSRTGDGYTF. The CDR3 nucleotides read TGTGCCAGCAGCCGGACAGGGGATGGCTACACCTTC.

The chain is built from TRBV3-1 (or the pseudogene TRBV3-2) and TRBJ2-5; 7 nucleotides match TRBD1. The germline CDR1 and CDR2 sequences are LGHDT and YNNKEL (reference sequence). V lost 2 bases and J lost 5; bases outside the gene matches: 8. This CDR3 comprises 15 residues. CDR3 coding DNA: TGTGCCAGCAGCCAAATTCTTGACAGGGAGGAGACCCAGTACTTC. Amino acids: CASSQILDREETQYF.

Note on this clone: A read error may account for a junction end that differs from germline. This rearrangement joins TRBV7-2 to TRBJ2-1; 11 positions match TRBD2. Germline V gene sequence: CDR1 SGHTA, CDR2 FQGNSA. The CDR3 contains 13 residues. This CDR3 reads CASSPETSGTMVF. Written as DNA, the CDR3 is TGTGCCAGCAGCCCCGAGACTAGCGGGACCATGGTCTTC.

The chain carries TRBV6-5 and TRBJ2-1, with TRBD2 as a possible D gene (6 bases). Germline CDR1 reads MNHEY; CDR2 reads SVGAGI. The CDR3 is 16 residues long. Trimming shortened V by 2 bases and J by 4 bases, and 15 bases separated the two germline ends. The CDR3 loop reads CASSYRDGTLYNEQFF. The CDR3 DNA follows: TGTGCCAGCAGTTACCGGGACGGGACTCTATACAATGAGCAGTTCTTC.

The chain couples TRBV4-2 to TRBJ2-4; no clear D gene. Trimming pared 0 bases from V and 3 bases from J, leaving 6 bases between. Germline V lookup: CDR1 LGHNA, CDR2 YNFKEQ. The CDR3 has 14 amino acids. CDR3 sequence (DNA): TGTGCCAGCAGCCAAGAGGGCTACAAAAACATTCAGTACTTC. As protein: CASSQEGYKNIQYF.

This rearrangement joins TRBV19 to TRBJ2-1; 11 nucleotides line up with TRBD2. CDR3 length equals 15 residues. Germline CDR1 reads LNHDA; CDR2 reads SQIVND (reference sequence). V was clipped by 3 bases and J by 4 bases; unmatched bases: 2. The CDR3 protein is CASSMGTSGYNEQFF. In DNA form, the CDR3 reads TGTGCCAGTAGTATGGGGACTAGCGGATACAATGAGCAGTTCTTC.

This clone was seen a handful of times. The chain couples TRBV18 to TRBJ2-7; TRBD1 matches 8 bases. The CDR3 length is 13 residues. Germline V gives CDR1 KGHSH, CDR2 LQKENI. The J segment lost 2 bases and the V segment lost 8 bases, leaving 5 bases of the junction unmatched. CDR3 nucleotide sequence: TGTGCCAGCCGCCGGGACAGGACCTACGAGCAGTACTTC. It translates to CASRRDRTYEQYF.

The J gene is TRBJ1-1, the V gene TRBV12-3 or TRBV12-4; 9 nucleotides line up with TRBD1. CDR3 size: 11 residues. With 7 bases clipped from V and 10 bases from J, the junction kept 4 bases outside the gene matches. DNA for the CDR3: TGTGCCAGCAATCACAGGGGGCGAGCTTTCTTT. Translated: CASNHRGRAFF.

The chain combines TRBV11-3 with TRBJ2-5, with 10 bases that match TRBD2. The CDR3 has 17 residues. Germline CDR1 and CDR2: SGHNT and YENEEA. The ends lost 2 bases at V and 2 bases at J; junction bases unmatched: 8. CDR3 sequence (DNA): TGTGCCAGCAGCTTATCCTGGACTAGCGGAGAACAAGAGACCCAGTACTTC. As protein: CASSLSWTSGEQETQYF.

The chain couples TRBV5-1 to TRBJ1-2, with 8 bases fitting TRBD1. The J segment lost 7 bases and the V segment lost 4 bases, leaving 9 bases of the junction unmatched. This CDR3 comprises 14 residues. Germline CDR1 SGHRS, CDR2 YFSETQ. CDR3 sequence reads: CASSAGQGEGGYTF. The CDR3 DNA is TGCGCCAGCAGCGCTGGACAGGGAGAAGGTGGCTACACCTTC.

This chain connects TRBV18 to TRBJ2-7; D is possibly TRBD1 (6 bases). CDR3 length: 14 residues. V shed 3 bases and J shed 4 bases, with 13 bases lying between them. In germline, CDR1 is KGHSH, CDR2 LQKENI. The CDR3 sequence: CASSPNRVGYEQYF. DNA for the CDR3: TGTGCCAGCTCACCTAACAGGGTTGGGTACGAGCAGTACTTC.

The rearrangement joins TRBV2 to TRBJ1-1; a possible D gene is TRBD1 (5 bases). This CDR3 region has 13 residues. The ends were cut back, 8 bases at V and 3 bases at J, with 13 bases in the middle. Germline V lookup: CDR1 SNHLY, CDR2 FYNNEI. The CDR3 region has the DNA TGTGCCAGCCGACAGTGGGCCGACACTGAAGCTTTCTTT. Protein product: CASRQWADTEAFF.

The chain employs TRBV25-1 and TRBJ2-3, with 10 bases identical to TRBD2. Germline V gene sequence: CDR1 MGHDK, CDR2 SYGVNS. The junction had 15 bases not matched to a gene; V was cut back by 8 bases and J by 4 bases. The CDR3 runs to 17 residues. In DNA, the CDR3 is TGTGCCAGCGGAGGTCTAGCGGGAGTAAGGATGGCAGATACGCAGTATTTT. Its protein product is CASGGLAGVRMADTQYF.

This CDR3 is CASSQGAYEKLFF. DNA for the CDR3: TGTGCCAGCAGCCAAGGGGCGTACGAAAAACTGTTTTTT. The chain couples TRBV14 to TRBJ1-4; D unresolved. V was clipped by 1 base and J by 8 bases, with 8 bases between them. CDR1 and CDR2 from the germline V gene are SGHDN and FVKESK. The CDR3 is 13 amino acids.